The clone carrying this T cell receptor beta chain was seen a handful of times. Its antigen remains unidentified. CDR1 and CDR2 from the germline V gene are SGHVS and FNYEAQ. This CDR3 is built from 15 residues. V lost 7 bases and J 0 bases, leaving 15 bases between the germline ends. The sample is drawn from a study of beta chain features in type 1 diabetes. On the study more broadly: Sorted cells, approximately 110 million in number, were examined across all samples.

Study-level results: Moderate yet significant TCRB CDR3 shortening was seen in Type 1 diabetes patients in all four CD4+ subsets. Using cDNA template may skew counts toward highly expressing activated cells.

As every portion of the isolated RNA was reverse transcribed, the sequencing read expressed TCRB transcripts. Profiling relied on immunoSEQ multiplex PCR, and the TCRdb table lists in-frame clones only, not all of them. The data contain 150,000 or so clones, just over 8% of them singletons. The sequence was collected from a woman between 18 and 30 years old with type 1 diabetes. The J gene is TRBJ2-5, the V gene TRBV7-6; a possible D gene is TRBD2 (6 bases). The specimen sequenced was central memory CD4+ T cells from blood. The CDR3 loop reads CASIPRAGHQETQYF. CDR3 nucleotides: TGTGCCAGCATACCGAGGGCGGGGCACCAAGAGACCCAGTACTTC.